Detailed here is one TCR beta chain. Its antigen remains unidentified. These data are taken from a study of shared clonotypes between healthy human individuals. Whole-study context: Researchers assigned three CD4 naive, three CD4 memory, two CD8 naive and one CD8 memory plate to each donor.

Study-wide results and limits: Memory subsets had estimated richness that was generally smaller than that of naive subsets. Naive CD4 clonotype sharing across a few donors was approximately 5%.

This CDR3 is 14 amino acids long. V was trimmed by 2 bases and J by 7 bases, leaving 14 bases between them. CDR1 MNHNS and CDR2 SASEGT come from the germline V gene. Genomic DNA of every subset was divided equally among multiple immunoSEQ plates. Profiling relied on immunoSEQ multiplex PCR, and the TCRdb table lists in-frame clones only, not all of them. The sample gives 730,000 or so clones, roughly 78% of which show up once; around 1.8% is in the top ten. This TCR was sampled from a woman under 40 in good health. The chain recombines TRBV6-1 with TRBJ1-2; D may be TRBD1 (6 bases). Source material: memory CD4+ T cells sorted from blood. Subset of the sample: CD45RA-negative fraction. The CDR3 region is CASSESGQWSGYTF. CDR3 DNA: TGTGCCAGCAGTGAATCAGGACAGTGGAGTGGCTACACCTTC.